The source of this T cell receptor beta chain is a study of control samples from healthy donors and cancer patients. The CDR3 length is 13 residues. The V end lost 0 bases, the J end lost 8 bases, and 10 bases lay between the germline ends. Germline CDR1 LGHNT, CDR2 FRNRAP. Profiled with immunoSEQ multiplex PCR; TCRdb holds only in-frame clones, not every one. The data hold approximately 30,000 clones, with roughly 95% observed a single time. The receptor comes from a man between 60 and 75 years old in good health. The chain uses TRBV12-5 and TRBJ1-1; no clear D. The specimen was blood. This chain's CDR3 is CASGLVNRAEAFF. The CDR3 coding sequence is TGTGCTAGTGGTTTGGTAAATCGGGCAGAAGCTTTCTTT. Combining the CDR3 with reference TRBV12-5 and TRBJ1-1 gives the whole variable domain DARVTQTPRHKVTEMGQEVTMRCQPILGHNTVFWYRQTMMQGLELLAYFRNRAPLDDSGMPKDRFSAEMPDATLATLKIQPSEPRDSAVYFCASGLVNRAEAFFGQGTRLTVV.